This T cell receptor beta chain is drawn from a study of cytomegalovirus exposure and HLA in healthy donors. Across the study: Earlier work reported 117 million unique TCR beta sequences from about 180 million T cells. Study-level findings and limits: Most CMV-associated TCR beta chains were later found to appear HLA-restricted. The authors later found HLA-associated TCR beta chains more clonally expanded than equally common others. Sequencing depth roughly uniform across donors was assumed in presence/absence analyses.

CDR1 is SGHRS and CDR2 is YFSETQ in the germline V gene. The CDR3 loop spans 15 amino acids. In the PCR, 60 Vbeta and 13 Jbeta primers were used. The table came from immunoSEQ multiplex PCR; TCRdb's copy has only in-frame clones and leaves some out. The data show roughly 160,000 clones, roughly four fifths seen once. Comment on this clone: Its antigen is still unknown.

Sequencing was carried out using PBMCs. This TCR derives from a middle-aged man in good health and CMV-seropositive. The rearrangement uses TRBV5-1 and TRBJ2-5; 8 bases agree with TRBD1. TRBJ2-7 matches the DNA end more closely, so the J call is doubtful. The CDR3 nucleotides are TGCGCCAGCACCGTAAGCCCGGGACAGGTTTACGAGCAGTACTTC. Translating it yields CASTVSPGQVYEQYF.